These T cell receptor beta chains were read from a single sample in a study of T cells in Graves' hyperthyroidism and ophthalmopathy. One entry per CDR3 protein, called by TCRdb with MiXCR from the multiplex PCR reads. The repertoire includes more than 150,000 distinct CDR3 sequences, approximately 15% of them detected once, and around 29% sits in the top ten. Specimen: blood. These receptors were collected from a woman between 50 and 59 years old with Graves' hyperthyroidism. The conserved cysteine and the conserved F or W are not part of the CDR3 here. For some rows the clone size is stated as once, few or many, or as a class when expanded; others skip it.

>13|TRBJ2-5|TRBV5-4|many
ASSDGSGAKETQY
>12|TRBJ2-2|TRBV2|many
ASRSEGSTGELF
>13|TRBJ2-5|TRBV4-2|-
ASSQETSIQETQY
>12|TRBJ2-1|TRBV20-1|-
SASKTSGYNEQF
>14|TRBJ2-7|TRBV5-6|-
ASSLRDRALVEEQY
>10|TRBJ1-2|TRBV12-3/TRBV12-4|-
ASTSGACGYT
>13|TRBJ1-1|TRBV2|-
ASSELGTMNTEAF
>14|TRBJ1-1|TRBV12-3/TRBV12-4|many
ASRLGGGRVYTEAF
>12|TRBJ2-2|TRBV20-1|-
SVSASGSAGELF
>11|TRBJ2-2|TRBV20-1|many
SVSGTVTGELF
>13|TRBJ2-7|TRBV3-1|many
ASSFSGASFYEQY
>13|TRBJ1-5|TRBV7-2|few
ASSLADRGTQPQH
>16|TRBJ2-1|TRBV7-9|many
ASSLSPLSGGAYNEQF
>11|TRBJ1-1|TRBV11-1|once
ASRYTANTEAF
>13|TRBJ2-1|TRBV6-1|-
ASSPTAGYYNEQF
>15|TRBJ2-7|TRBV28|many
ASSFLGGRAALYEQY
>12|TRBJ1-2|TRBV18|-
ASSPPKELYGYT
>13|TRBJ2-2|TRBV7-3|many
ASSWTDSNTGELF
>11|TRBJ1-1|TRBV5-1|many
ASRAGTGTEAF
>13|TRBJ1-1|TRBV4-1|-
ASSQLRTGGTEAF
>13|TRBJ2-7|TRBV5-1|many
ASSLNRGVSYEQY
>17|TRBJ2-3|TRBV20-1|many
SARVPRVRLAGGTDTQY
>14|TRBJ2-1|TRBV9|-
ASSAQIRTKYNEQF
>12|TRBJ1-1|TRBV2|many
ASNRQGLRTEAF
>13|TRBJ1-4|TRBV5-1|many
ASSSVPDRAEKLF
>13|TRBJ2-1|TRBV2|many
ASFEQGTPMYKQF
>12|TRBJ1-1|TRBV7-2|-
ASSLRGVSTEAF
>9|TRBJ1-2|TRBV29-1|many
SVEEGYGYT
>14|TRBJ2-2|TRBV5-6|-
AGSSQPAGATGELF